This T cell receptor beta chain is from a study of T cell clones after liver transplantation. At the level of the study: Immunosuppression withdrawal was tried within 2 years after liver transplantation in this trial.

This clone has just a few counts. As yet, its antigen is unknown. There are 15 residues in the CDR3. The J segment lost 1 base and the V segment lost 4 bases, leaving 5 bases of the junction unmatched. The V gene's germline CDR1 is SEHNR and CDR2 FQNEAQ (reference sequence). General study results and limits: Small, mixed patient groups and varying post-transplant times limit these conclusions. The donor-reactive repertoire was only partly measurable in two subjects, lacking donor cells.

The protocol was immunoSEQ multiplex PCR, while the TCRdb copy is restricted to in-frame clones and leaves out a portion. The table lists around 100,000 clones, 82% of them singletons. The genes are TRBV7-9 and TRBJ1-1; 8 nucleotides agree with TRBD1. Specimen: CD4+ T cells from blood, collected before liver transplant. This receptor was taken from a human donor who received a liver transplant. CDR3 residues: CASSSRTGQNTEAFF. Written as DNA, the CDR3 is TGTGCCAGCAGCTCACGGACAGGGCAGAACACTGAAGCTTTCTTT.